These 29 T cell receptor beta chains were all obtained from the same sample, sequenced in a study of cytotoxic CD8 clonotypes in ibrutinib-treated CLL. Assay used: immunoSEQ multiplex PCR; TCRdb lists only in-frame clones, some missing. Among 250,000 to 350,000 clones, about 72% were seen once, and the ten largest hold around 6%. Here the sequenced sample was PBMCs, taken at disease progression, from a patient treated with ibrutinib. The receptor set was obtained from a human donor with chronic lymphocytic leukemia.

The chain joins TRBV4-1 to TRBJ2-7; 9 bases fit TRBD1. V shed 2 bases, J shed 0 bases, and the junction held 14 bases outside the gene matches. CDR1 is MGHRA, CDR2 YSYEKL, per germline. CDR3 length: 19 amino acids. CDR3 sequence: CASSQPPIRGQGFSYEQYF. CDR3 DNA: TGCGCCAGCAGCCAACCTCCAATTCGGGGACAGGGATTCTCCTACGAGCAGTACTTC.

V gene TRBV10-2 combines with J gene TRBJ2-7, with D unclear. The CDR3 runs 12 residues. V was clipped by 6 bases and J by 2 bases, with 8 bases between them. Germline CDR1 and CDR2: WSHSY and SAAADI. CDR3 residues: CASSRPTYEQYF. The CDR3 bases are TGCGCCAGCAGCCGACCGACCTACGAGCAGTACTTC.

The CDR3 sequence: CATSRDVKVAGTDTQYF. CDR3 DNA sequence: TGTGCCACCAGCCGCGATGTGAAGGTAGCGGGCACAGATACGCAGTATTTT. The rearrangement uses TRBV15 and TRBJ2-3, with D possibly matching TRBD2 (6 bases). V shed 5 bases and J shed 1 base, with 19 bases lying between them. Germline-derived CDR1 and CDR2 are LNHNV and YYDKDF (reference sequence). The CDR3 runs 17 residues.

The V gene is TRBV5-1, the J gene TRBJ2-3; 8 bases are a match to TRBD2. Germline V gene sequence: CDR1 SGHRS, CDR2 YFSETQ. The ends lost 4 bases at V and 4 bases at J; junction bases unmatched: 5. The CDR3 totals 14 residues. The CDR3 bases are TGCGCCAGCAGCGGCGGGGGGTTCCCAGATACGCAGTATTTT. Its translation: CASSGGGFPDTQYF.

V is TRBV11-2 and J is TRBJ2-7, with 8 bases identical to TRBD2. There are 15 residues in the CDR3. Germline loops: CDR1 SGHAT, CDR2 FQNNGV. The J segment lost 0 bases and the V segment lost 5 bases, leaving 6 bases of the junction unmatched. The CDR3 DNA follows: TGTGCCAGCAGCACACAACTAGCGGCCTCCTACGAGCAGTACTTC. Translated, it gives CASSTQLAASYEQYF. The entire variable domain, with the rest obtained from reference TRBV11-2 and TRBJ2-7, is as follows: EAGVAQSPRYKIIEKRQSVAFWCNPISGHATLYWYQQILGQGPKLLIQFQNNGVVDDSQLPKDRFSAERLKGVDSTLKIQPAKLEDSAVYLCASSTQLAASYEQYFGPGTRLTVT.

The CDR3 spells CASSPHQPQHF. In nucleotides, the CDR3 is TGTGCCAGCAGCCCTCATCAGCCCCAGCATTTT. The chain couples TRBV5-8 to TRBJ1-5; D remains unclear. Germline V gene sequence: CDR1 SGHTS, CDR2 YDEGEE. Between the trimmed V and J ends, which lost 4 bases and 5 bases, there was a span of 4 bases. The CDR3 covers 11 residues.

The genes are TRBV6-5 and TRBJ2-5, with 10 bases lining up with TRBD1. Losses at the gene ends were 9 bases for V and 5 bases for J; bases not matched to a gene: 12. This CDR3 has 15 residues. Germline V lookup: CDR1 MNHEY, CDR2 SVGAGI. DNA for the CDR3: TGTGCCAGTCTTCCCGGGACAGGGGATCGGGAGACCCAGTACTTC. Its translation is CASLPGTGDRETQYF.

The rearrangement uses TRBV18 and TRBJ2-6; D uncertain. Germline-derived CDR1 and CDR2 are KGHSH and LQKENI. Trimming stripped 3 bases from V and 0 bases from J, with 6 bases between. The CDR3 loop spans 15 amino acids. The CDR3: CASSPKHSGANVLTF. The CDR3 nucleotides are TGTGCCAGCTCACCGAAGCACTCTGGGGCCAACGTCCTGACTTTC.

The CDR3 loop reads CASSPYLTGELYGYTF. In nucleotides, the CDR3 is TGTGCCAGCAGCCCTTACCTGACAGGAGAACTCTATGGCTACACCTTC. The V call is TRBV5-4, the J call TRBJ1-2; tentative D call: TRBD1 (6 bases). V shed 4 bases and J shed 4 bases, with 20 bases lying between them. Germline assignment: CDR1 SGHNT and CDR2 YYREEE (reference sequence). The CDR3 runs to 16 residues.

The chain links TRBV13 to TRBJ2-7, with D perhaps TRBD1 (6 bases). V lost 3 bases to trimming and J lost 4 bases, with 13 bases between them. Germline CDR1 reads PRHDT; CDR2 reads FYEKMQ (reference sequence). The CDR3 is made up of 14 amino acids. The chain's CDR3 is CASSFLYGQYEQYF. In nucleotides, the CDR3 is TGTGCCAGCAGCTTCCTTTATGGACAGTACGAGCAGTACTTC.

The gene calls are TRBV23-1 and TRBJ2-1; a weak D match, TRBD1 (6 bases). TRBV23-1 is filed as an ORF, its function uncertain. The CDR3 sequence is 14 residues long. V was clipped by 0 bases and J by 6 bases, with 9 bases between them. The CDR3 DNA sequence: TGCGCCAGCAGTCAATCCCAGGGGTTCAATGAGCAGTTCTTC. Translating gives CASSQSQGFNEQFF.

For the CDR3, the DNA is TGTGCCAGCAGTTTGAACGGGGGACCGTACGAGCAGTACTTC. Residues: CASSLNGGPYEQYF. The V call is TRBV28, the J call TRBJ2-7; D perhaps matches TRBD2 (6 bases). Germline V lookup: CDR1 MDHEN, CDR2 SYDVKM. Trimming stripped 3 bases from V and 4 bases from J, with 13 bases between. The CDR3 is 14 residues long.

This rearrangement joins TRBV7-2 to TRBJ2-7; D possibly corresponds to TRBD2 (6 bases). This CDR3 is 15 amino acids long. The V end was cut by 1 base, the J end by 4 bases, with 14 bases between. Per the germline V gene, CDR1 is SGHTA and CDR2 is FQGNSA. CDR3 region: CASSLGLVVTYEQYF. The CDR3 nucleotides read TGTGCCAGCAGCTTAGGACTAGTCGTTACGTACGAGCAGTACTTC.

This chain links TRBV7-2 with TRBJ2-1; 12 bases align to TRBD2. The ends lost 5 bases at V and 10 bases at J; junction bases unmatched: 15. Looked up from germline, CDR1 is SGHTA and CDR2 is FQGNSA. This CDR3 contains 17 residues. CDR3 bases: TGTGCCAGCAGCAATGGGCTAGCGGGAGGGCCGGGGAACGAGCAGTTCTTC. Protein: CASSNGLAGGPGNEQFF.

The V and J genes are TRBV5-1 and TRBJ2-2; D possibly corresponds to TRBD1 (5 bases). The V end lost 4 bases, the J end lost 0 bases, and 19 bases lay between the germline ends. The CDR3 is made up of 18 amino acids. The germline CDR1 and CDR2 sequences are SGHRS and YFSETQ. DNA for the CDR3: TGCGCCAGCAGCCCTTACCAGGGTGCTGCCGCGAACACCGGGGAGCTGTTTTTT. Protein: CASSPYQGAAANTGELFF.

The rearrangement joins TRBV5-1 to TRBJ1-3; 9 bases line up with TRBD1. The CDR3 is made up of 18 amino acids. V lost 2 bases to trimming and J lost 0 bases; unmatched junction nucleotides: 9. Germline V lookup: CDR1 SGHRS, CDR2 YFSETQ. In nucleotides, the CDR3 is TGCGCCAGCAGCTTCGGGAGGACACAGGGGGCCTCTGGAAACACCATATATTTT. Protein product: CASSFGRTQGASGNTIYF. Drawing the rest from reference TRBV5-1 and TRBJ1-3, the complete variable domain is KAGVTQTPRYLIKTRGQQVTLSCSPISGHRSVSWYQQTPGQGLQFLFEYFSETQRNKGNFPGRFSGRQFSNSRSEMNVSTLELGDSALYLCASSFGRTQGASGNTIYFGEGSWLTVV.

The sample holds a few counts of this clone. The genes are TRBV7-3 and TRBJ2-3; D may be TRBD2 (6 bases). V shed 1 base and J shed 0 bases, with 11 bases lying between them. This CDR3 has 16 amino acids. Germline V gene lookup returns CDR1 SGHTA and CDR2 FQGTGA. CDR3 nucleotides: TGTGCCAGCAGCTTAATGGGGGGACCAAGCACAGATACGCAGTATTTT. Its translation is CASSLMGGPSTDTQYF.

DNA for the CDR3: TGTGCCAGCAGTGAGCGGTTTGCCGGGGAGCTGTTTTTT. Translating it yields CASSERFAGELFF. The chain has TRBV2 and TRBJ2-2, with D unresolved. Between the trimmed V and J ends, which lost 3 bases and 6 bases, there was a span of 8 bases. Germline CDR1 SNHLY, CDR2 FYNNEI. This CDR3 comprises 13 residues.

As to this clone: Just one base apart from a much larger clone, this may be a read error. This CDR3 is also generated by other DNA sequences in the sample. The V gene is TRBV6-5, the J gene TRBJ2-2; D call uncertain. Per germline, CDR1 MNHEY and CDR2 SVGAGI. There are 12 residues in the CDR3. With 6 bases removed from V and 2 bases from J, the gap between germline ends came to 4 bases. CDR3 in DNA: TGTGCCAGCAGCTTTAACACCGGGGAGCTGTTTTTT. Residues: CASSFNTGELFF.

The chain employs TRBV7-9 and TRBJ1-4, with D possibly being TRBD1 (5 bases). The CDR3 extends over 14 amino acids. From germline, CDR1 is SEHNR and CDR2 FQNEAQ (reference sequence). V was cut by 7 bases and J by 8 bases, with 17 bases left in between. The CDR3 nucleotides are TGTGCCAGCACCCCCCGGGACTCGGTCGAAAAACTGTTTTTT. Translating gives CASTPRDSVEKLFF. Based on the CDR3 plus reference TRBV7-9 and TRBJ1-4, the full variable domain is DTGVSQNPRHKITKRGQNVTFRCDPISEHNRLYWYRQTLGQGPEFLTYFQNEAQLEKSRLLSDRFSAERPKGSFSTLEIQRTEQGDSAMYLCASTPRDSVEKLFFGSGTQLSVL.

This clone was detected a few times. The V call is TRBV13, the J call TRBJ2-7, with 8 bases aligning to TRBD2. The CDR3 is 13 amino acids. With V trimmed by 5 bases and J by 3 bases, 3 bases remained unmatched. Germline CDR1 reads PRHDT; CDR2 reads FYEKMQ (reference sequence). The CDR3 reads CASSGRGGYEQYF. CDR3 bases: TGTGCCAGCAGCGGACGGGGGGGCTACGAGCAGTACTTC.

This clone was picked up one time. The chain recombines TRBV27 with TRBJ2-7, with 10 nucleotides matching TRBD2. The germline V gene has CDR1 MNHEY and CDR2 SMNVEV (reference sequence). V was clipped by 2 bases and J by 6 bases; unmatched bases: 4. The CDR3 sequence is 14 residues long. The CDR3 protein is CASSLLAGVGEQYF. The CDR3, as DNA: TGTGCCAGCAGTTTACTAGCGGGAGTCGGCGAGCAGTACTTC.

This clone has just a few counts. V usage is TRBV7-3 and J usage is TRBJ2-1; no definite D call. The V gene's germline CDR1 is SGHTA and CDR2 FQGTGA. The CDR3 covers 13 residues. The V gene lost 1 base and the J gene lost 0 bases, with 1 base spanning the gap. CDR3 nucleotides: TGTGCCAGCAGCTTAAGCTCCTACAATGAGCAGTTCTTC. Translation gives CASSLSSYNEQFF.

The chain uses TRBV10-3 and TRBJ1-3; D remains unclear. V lost 3 bases to trimming and J lost 1 base, with 7 bases between them. Germline V lookup: CDR1 ENHRY, CDR2 SYGVKD. This CDR3 is 14 amino acids long. This CDR3 is CAISDYYSGNTIYF. DNA for the CDR3: TGTGCCATCAGTGATTATTATTCTGGAAACACCATATATTTT.

The chain uses TRBV5-1 and TRBJ1-3; D is undetermined. This CDR3 contains 14 residues. The ends were cut back, 0 bases at V and 4 bases at J, with 8 bases in the middle. Germline CDR1 SGHRS, CDR2 YFSETQ. The CDR3 DNA sequence: TGCGCCAGCAGCTTGGACACTGTCGGAAACACCATATATTTT. Its translation: CASSLDTVGNTIYF.

The chain employs TRBV2 and TRBJ1-2, with D maybe TRBD1 (5 bases). Germline V gives CDR1 SNHLY, CDR2 FYNNEI. Trimming shortened V by 6 bases and J by 4 bases, and 15 bases separated the two germline ends. The CDR3 sequence is 14 residues long. CDR3 in DNA: TGTGCCAGCAGGTGGGCAGGGAGCGGCTATGGCTACACCTTC. As protein: CASRWAGSGYGYTF.

The chain carries TRBV10-3 and TRBJ2-5; D remains unclear. V lost 11 bases to trimming and J lost 3 bases, with 19 bases between them. Germline V lookup: CDR1 ENHRY, CDR2 SYGVKD. This CDR3 has 14 residues. DNA of the CDR3: TGTGCCGTTTCGACATCAGAATATGAAGAGACCCAGTACTTC. It codes for CAVSTSEYEETQYF.

This chain links TRBV9 with TRBJ2-2, with D possibly TRBD1 on 6 matching bases. The CDR3 runs 14 residues. CDR1 and CDR2 from the germline V gene are SGDLS and YYNGEE. The V end lost 0 bases, the J end lost 5 bases, and 8 bases lay between the germline ends. The CDR3 DNA sequence: TGTGCCAGCAGCGTAGGAGGGGGAACCGGGGAGCTGTTTTTT. Its translation is CASSVGGGTGELFF.

The rearrangement links TRBV21-1 to TRBJ1-1. TRBV21-1 is tagged as a pseudogene. The CDR3 totals 12 residues. The CDR3 DNA is TGTGCCAGCAGCAAAAAATGGGTAGAAGCTTTCTTT. Protein product: CASSKKWVEAFF.